These 3 T cell receptor beta chains were all obtained from the same sample, sequenced in a study of blood T cell repertoires in COVID-19. Generated by immunoSEQ multiplex PCR, the TCRdb table keeps only in-frame clones and is missing some. Among 100,000 or so clones, roughly 79% were seen once, and the ten largest hold over 9%. The sample consisted of peripheral blood. The receptors shown here come from a woman aged 70-85 years with acute or convalescent COVID-19.

CDR3 DNA sequence: TGTGCCAGCAGCCCTCAGACAGCCCGGCCCCAGCATTTT. It encodes CASSPQTARPQHF. The chain is built from TRBV7-8 and TRBJ1-5; perhaps TRBD1 as D (5 bases). This CDR3 is 13 amino acids long. Looked up from germline, CDR1 is SGHVS and CDR2 is FQNEAQ. Trimming removed 5 bases from V and 9 bases from J, with 14 bases in between. Full variable domain (missing parts from reference TRBV7-8 and TRBJ1-5): GAGVSQSPRYKVAKRGQDVALRCDPISGHVSLFWYQQALGQGPEFLTYFQNEAQLDKSGLPSDRFFAERPEGSVSTLKIQRTQQEDSAVYLCASSPQTARPQHFGDGTRLSIL.

This CDR3 is CASSSRTGRTGNTIYF. CDR3 in DNA: TGTGCCAGCAGTTCTCGGACAGGGAGGACTGGAAACACCATATATTTT. The chain uses TRBV6-6 and TRBJ1-3; 8 bases are a match to TRBD1. V shed 4 bases and J 2 bases; nucleotides not matched to a gene: 7. The length of the CDR3 is 16 residues. CDR1 MNHNY and CDR2 SVGAGI come from the germline V gene (reference sequence).

This chain joins TRBV5-1 and TRBJ1-6; D is unclear. V shed 4 bases and J shed 7 bases, with 15 bases lying between them. Germline lookup yields CDR1 SGHRS and CDR2 YFSETQ. This CDR3 comprises 15 residues. The CDR3 loop reads CASSAPRGRNSPLHF. The CDR3 nucleotides read TGCGCCAGCAGCGCGCCACGGGGTAGGAATTCACCCCTCCACTTT.